This TCR beta chain derives from a study of Tregs in tolerant kidney transplant recipients. Study-level background: The nonmyeloablative bone marrow transplants came from related graft donors, with transient mixed chimerism. Overall study results and limits: Findings come from small patient numbers and require larger validation.

Unstimulated Tregs (CD4+CD25+CD127-) and CD4+CD25- non-Tregs were sorted from PBMCs. In regard to this clone: Its antigen is as yet unknown.

The CDR3 is 17 amino acids. Germline CDR1 LGHNA, CDR2 YSLEER. V lost 0 bases, J lost 4 bases, and 7 bases stayed unmatched. Sequencing was performed with immunoSEQ multiplex PCR; in TCRdb, only in-frame clones are kept and a portion is missing. The sample carries nearly 95,000 clones, roughly 93% recorded once. Specimen: CD4+ T cells from blood, collected before the transplant. V and J are TRBV4-3 and TRBJ2-5; 11 nucleotides agree with TRBD2. This clonotype was sampled from a human donor who received a combined kidney and bone marrow transplant. CDR3 in DNA: TGCGCCAGCAGCCAAGATTGGAGGGGGACTAGCGGAGAGACCCAGTACTTC. Its protein product is CASSQDWRGTSGETQYF.